Included here is one TCR beta chain sequence, with context. This specimen belongs to a study of blood T cell repertoires in COVID-19. At the level of the study: Material from acute and convalescent COVID-19 was sourced from the United States, Italy and Spain. The cDNA or gDNA used as material had been derived from T cells, B-cell-depleted T cells, or PBMCs.

In the study's own analysis: Reference gene primer amplification yielded estimated nucleated cell counts. The table came from immunoSEQ multiplex PCR; TCRdb's copy has only in-frame clones and leaves some out. Clone size and V and J calls were adopted from that table, with D and trimming inferred from the DNA. Of 100,000 or so clones listed, approximately 69% are singletons. From germline, CDR1 is DFQATT and CDR2 SNEGSKA (reference sequence). The CDR3 sequence is 15 residues long. Unmatched junction bases numbered 6, after V lost 5 bases and J lost 1 base. Sequenced sample: peripheral blood. The clonotype originates from a man at least 80 years old with acute or convalescent COVID-19. The chain employs TRBV20-1 and TRBJ2-4; 9 positions match TRBD1. CDR3 DNA sequence: TGCAGTGCTGGTGGGACAGGGTCGGCCAAAAACATTCAGTACTTC. Translation: CSAGGTGSAKNIQYF.